This T cell receptor beta chain originates from a study of chemoradiotherapy in HPV16-positive cancers. Points from the study as a whole: HPV-responsive T-cell expansion during chemoradiotherapy was linked to improved recurrence-free survival in HPV16-positive patients.

The length of the CDR3 is 15 residues. V shed 5 bases and J 4 bases; nucleotides not matched to a gene: 6. Germline lookup yields CDR1 SGHRS and CDR2 YFSETQ. Clones were sequenced by immunoSEQ multiplex PCR, and TCRdb holds only the in-frame ones, with some missing. The sample has 36,000 or so clones, about four fifths seen once. For this clone: Its target is not known.

The TCR was taken from a human donor with HPV-associated anogenital cancer. This chain connects TRBV5-1 to TRBJ1-4; 9 nucleotides match TRBD1. The material sequenced was blood, taken from a patient who underwent chemoradiotherapy. As DNA, the CDR3 is TGCGCCAGCAGAATTCTGACAGGGGGTAATGAAAAACTGTTTTTT. The encoded protein is CASRILTGGNEKLFF.